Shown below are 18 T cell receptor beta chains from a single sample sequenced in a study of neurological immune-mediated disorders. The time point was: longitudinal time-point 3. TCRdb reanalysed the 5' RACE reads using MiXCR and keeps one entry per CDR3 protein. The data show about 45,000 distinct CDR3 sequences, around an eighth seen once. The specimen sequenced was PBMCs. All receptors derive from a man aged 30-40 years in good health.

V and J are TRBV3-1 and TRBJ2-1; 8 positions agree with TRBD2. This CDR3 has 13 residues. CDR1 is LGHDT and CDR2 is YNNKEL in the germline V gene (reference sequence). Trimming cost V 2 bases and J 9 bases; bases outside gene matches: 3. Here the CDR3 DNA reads TGTGCCAGCAGCCAACGGGAGGGCCTTGAGCAGTTCTTC. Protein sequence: CASSQREGLEQFF.

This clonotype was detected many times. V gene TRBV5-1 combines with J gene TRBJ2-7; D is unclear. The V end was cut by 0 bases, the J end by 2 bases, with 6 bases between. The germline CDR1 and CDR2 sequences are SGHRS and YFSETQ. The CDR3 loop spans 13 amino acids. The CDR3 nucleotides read TGCGCCAGCAGCTTGGACTTAGCCTACGAGCAGTACTTC. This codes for CASSLDLAYEQYF.

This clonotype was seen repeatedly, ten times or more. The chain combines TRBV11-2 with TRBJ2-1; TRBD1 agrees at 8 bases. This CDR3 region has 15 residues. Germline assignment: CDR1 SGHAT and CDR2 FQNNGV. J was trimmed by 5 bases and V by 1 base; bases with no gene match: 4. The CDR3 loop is CASSLGQGRDNEQFF. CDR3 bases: TGTGCCAGCAGCTTAGGACAGGGGAGAGACAATGAGCAGTTCTTC.

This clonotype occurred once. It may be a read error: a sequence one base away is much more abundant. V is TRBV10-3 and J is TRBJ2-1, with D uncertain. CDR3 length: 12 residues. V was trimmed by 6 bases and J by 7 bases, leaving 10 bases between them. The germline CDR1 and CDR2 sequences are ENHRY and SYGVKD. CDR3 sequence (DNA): TGTGCCATCAGAGCAAACGATAATGAGCAGTTCTTC. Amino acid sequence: CAIRANDNEQFF.

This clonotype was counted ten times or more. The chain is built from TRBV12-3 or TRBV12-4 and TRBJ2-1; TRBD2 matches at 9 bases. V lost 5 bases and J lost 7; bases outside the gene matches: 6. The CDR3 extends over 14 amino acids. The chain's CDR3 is CASSIRAGGNEQFF. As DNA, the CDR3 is TGTGCCAGCAGTATACGGGCGGGAGGGAATGAGCAGTTCTTC.

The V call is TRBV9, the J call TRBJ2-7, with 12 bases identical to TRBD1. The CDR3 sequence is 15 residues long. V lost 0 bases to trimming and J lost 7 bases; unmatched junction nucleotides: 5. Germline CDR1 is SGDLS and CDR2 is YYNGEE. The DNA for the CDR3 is TGTGCCAGCAGCGTAGGCCGGGACAGGGGGCAAGAGCAGTACTTC. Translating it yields CASSVGRDRGQEQYF.

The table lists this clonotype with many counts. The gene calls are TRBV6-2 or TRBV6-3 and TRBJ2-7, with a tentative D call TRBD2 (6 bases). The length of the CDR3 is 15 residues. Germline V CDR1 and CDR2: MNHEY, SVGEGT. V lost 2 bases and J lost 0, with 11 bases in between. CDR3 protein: CASSYRLASSYEQYF. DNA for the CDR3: TGTGCCAGCAGTTACAGGCTAGCGAGCTCCTACGAGCAGTACTTC.

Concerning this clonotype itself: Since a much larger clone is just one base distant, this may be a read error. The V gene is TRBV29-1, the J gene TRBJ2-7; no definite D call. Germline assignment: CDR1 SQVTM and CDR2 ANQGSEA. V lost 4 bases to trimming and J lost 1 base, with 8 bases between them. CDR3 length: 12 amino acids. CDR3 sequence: CSVGVGSYEQYF. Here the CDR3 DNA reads TGCAGCGTTGGGGTGGGGTCCTACGAGCAGTACTTC.

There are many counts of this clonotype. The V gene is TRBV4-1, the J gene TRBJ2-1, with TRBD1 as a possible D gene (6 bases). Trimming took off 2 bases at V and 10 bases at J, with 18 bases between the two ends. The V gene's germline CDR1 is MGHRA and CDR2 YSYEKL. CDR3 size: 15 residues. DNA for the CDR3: TGCGCCAGCAGCCAACTCGTGATCGCAGGGGTGGAGCAGTTCTTC. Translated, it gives CASSQLVIAGVEQFF.

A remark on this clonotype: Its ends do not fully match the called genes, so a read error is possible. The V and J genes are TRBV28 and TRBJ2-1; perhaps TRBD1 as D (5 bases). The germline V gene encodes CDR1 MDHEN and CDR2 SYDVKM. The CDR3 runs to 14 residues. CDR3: CTSSFADSYNEQFF. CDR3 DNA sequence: TGTACCAGCAGTTTCGCCGACAGTTACAATGAGCAGTTCTTC.

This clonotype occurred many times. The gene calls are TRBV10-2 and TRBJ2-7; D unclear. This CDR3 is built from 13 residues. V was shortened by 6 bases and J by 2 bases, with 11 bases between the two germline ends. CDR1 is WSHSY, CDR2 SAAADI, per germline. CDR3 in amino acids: CASSEQLAYEQYF. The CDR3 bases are TGCGCCAGCAGCGAACAGTTAGCCTACGAGCAGTACTTC.

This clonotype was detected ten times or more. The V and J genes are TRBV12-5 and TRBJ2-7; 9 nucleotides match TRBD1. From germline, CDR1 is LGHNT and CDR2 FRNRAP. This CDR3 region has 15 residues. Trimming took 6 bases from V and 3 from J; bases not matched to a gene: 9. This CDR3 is CASGGQGDRHYEQYF. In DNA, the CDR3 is TGTGCTAGTGGGGGACAGGGCGACCGGCACTACGAGCAGTACTTC.

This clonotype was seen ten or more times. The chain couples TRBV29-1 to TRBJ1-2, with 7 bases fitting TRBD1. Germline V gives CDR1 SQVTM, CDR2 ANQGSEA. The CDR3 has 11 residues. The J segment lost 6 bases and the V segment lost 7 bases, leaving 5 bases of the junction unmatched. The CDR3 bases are TGCAGCGGATCAGGGGGGGATGGCTACACCTTC. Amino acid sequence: CSGSGGDGYTF.

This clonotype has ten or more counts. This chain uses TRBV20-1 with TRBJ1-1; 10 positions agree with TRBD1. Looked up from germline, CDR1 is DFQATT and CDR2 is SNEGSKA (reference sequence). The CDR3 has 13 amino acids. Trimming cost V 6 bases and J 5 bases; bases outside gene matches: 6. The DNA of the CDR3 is TGCAGTGCGAGGGGGACAGGGGATACTGAAGCTTTCTTT. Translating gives CSARGTGDTEAFF.

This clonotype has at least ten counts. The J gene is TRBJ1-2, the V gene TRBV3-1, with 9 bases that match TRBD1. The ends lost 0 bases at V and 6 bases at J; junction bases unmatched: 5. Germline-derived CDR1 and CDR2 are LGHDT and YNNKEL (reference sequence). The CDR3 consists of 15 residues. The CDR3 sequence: CASSQEGTGRNGYTF. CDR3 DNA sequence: TGTGCCAGCAGCCAAGAAGGGACAGGGCGGAATGGCTACACCTTC.

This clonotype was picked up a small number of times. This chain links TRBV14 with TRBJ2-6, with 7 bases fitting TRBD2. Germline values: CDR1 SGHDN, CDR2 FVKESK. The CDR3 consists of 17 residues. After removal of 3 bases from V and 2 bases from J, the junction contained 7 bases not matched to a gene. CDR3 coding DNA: TGTGCCAGCAGCCATCAACCGGCGGGAGCTGGGGCCAACGTCCTGACTTTC. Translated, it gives CASSHQPAGAGANVLTF.

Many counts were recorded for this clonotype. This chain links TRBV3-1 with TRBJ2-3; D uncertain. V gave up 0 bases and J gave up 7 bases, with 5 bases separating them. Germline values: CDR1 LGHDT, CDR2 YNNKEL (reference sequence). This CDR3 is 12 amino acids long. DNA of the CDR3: TGTGCCAGCAGCCAAGATGGGAATACGCAGTATTTT. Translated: CASSQDGNTQYF.

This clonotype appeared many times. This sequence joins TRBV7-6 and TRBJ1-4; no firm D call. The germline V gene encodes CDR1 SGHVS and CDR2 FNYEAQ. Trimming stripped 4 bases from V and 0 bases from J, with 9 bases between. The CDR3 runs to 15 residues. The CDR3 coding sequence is TGTGCCAGCAGCTCCAGTCTTGCAACTAATGAAAAACTGTTTTTT. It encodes CASSSSLATNEKLFF.